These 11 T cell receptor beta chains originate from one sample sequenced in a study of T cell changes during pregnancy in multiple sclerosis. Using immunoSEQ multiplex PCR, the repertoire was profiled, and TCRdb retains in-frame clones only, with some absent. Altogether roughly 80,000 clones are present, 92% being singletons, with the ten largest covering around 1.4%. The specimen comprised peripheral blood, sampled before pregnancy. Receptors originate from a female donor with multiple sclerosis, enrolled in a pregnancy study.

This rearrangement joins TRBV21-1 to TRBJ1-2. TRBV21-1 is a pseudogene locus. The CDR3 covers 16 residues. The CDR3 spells CASSKGAGRPNYGYTF. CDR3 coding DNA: TGTGCCAGCAGCAAAGGGGCGGGCCGCCCTAACTATGGCTACACCTTC.

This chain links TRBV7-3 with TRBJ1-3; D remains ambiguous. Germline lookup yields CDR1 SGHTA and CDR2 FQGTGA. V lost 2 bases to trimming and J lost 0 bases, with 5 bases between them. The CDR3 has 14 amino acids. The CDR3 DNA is TGTGCCAGCAGCTTAGCGAGCTCTGGAAACACCATATATTTT. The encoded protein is CASSLASSGNTIYF.

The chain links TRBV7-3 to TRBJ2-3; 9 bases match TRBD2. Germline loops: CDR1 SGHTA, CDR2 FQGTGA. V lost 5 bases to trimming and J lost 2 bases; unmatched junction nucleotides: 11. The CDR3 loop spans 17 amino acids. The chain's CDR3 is CASSHTHSGGSTDTQYF. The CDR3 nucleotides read TGTGCCAGCAGCCACACCCACAGCGGGGGGTCCACAGATACGCAGTATTTT. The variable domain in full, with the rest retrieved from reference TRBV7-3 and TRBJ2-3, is GAGVSQTPSNKVTEKGKYVELRCDPISGHTALYWYRQSLGQGPEFLIYFQGTGAADDSGLPNDRFFAVRPEGSVSTLKIQRTERGDSAVYLCASSHTHSGGSTDTQYFGPGTRLTVL.

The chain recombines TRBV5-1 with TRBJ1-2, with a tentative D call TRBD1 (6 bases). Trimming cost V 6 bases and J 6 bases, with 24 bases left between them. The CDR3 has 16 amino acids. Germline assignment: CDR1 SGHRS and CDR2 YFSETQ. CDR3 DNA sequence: TGCGCCAGCACCCCCCGGGGGGCAGTAGCGACCGATGGCTACACCTTC. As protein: CASTPRGAVATDGYTF.

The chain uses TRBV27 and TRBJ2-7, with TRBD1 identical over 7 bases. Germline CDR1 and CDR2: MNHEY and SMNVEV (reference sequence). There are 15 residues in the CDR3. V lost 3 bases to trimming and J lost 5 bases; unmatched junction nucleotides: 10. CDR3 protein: CASSFSTGVLHEQYF. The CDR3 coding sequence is TGTGCCAGCAGTTTCTCTACAGGGGTTCTACACGAGCAGTACTTC.

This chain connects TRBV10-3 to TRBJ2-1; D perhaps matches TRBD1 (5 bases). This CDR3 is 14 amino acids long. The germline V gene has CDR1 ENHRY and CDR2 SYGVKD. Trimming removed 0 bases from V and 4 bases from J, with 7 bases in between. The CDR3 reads CAISESKGYNEQFF. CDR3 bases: TGTGCCATCAGTGAGTCGAAGGGGTACAATGAGCAGTTCTTC.

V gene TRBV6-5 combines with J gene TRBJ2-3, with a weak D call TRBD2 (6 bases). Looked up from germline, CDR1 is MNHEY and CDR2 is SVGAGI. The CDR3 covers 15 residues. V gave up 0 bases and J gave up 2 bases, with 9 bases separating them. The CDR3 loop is CASSYSGGATDTQYF. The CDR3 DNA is TGTGCCAGCAGTTACTCAGGAGGGGCCACAGATACGCAGTATTTT.

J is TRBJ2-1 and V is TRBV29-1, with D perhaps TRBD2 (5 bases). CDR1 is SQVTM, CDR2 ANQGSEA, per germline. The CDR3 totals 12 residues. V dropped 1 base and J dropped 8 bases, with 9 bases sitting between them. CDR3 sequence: CSVEVAGDEQFF. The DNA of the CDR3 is TGCAGCGTTGAAGTAGCCGGGGATGAGCAGTTCTTC.

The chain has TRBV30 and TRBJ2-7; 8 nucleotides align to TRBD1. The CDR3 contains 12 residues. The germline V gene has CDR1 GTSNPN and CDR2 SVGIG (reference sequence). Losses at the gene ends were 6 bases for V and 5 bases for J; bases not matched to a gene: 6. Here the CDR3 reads CACGQGGHEQYF. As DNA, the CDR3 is TGTGCCTGCGGACAGGGAGGCCACGAGCAGTACTTC.

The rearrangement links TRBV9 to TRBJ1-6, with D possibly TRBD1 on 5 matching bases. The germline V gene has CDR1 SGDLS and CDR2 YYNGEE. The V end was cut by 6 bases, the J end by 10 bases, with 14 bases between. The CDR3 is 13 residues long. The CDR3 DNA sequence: TGTGCCAGCACCCAAGGGACTGAATCACCCCTCCACTTT. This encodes CASTQGTESPLHF. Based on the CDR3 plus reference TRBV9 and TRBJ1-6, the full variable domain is DSGVTQTPKHLITATGQRVTLRCSPRSGDLSVYWYQQSLDQGLQFLIQYYNGEERAKGNILERFSAQQFPDLHSELNLSSLELGDSALYFCASTQGTESPLHFGNGTRLTVT.

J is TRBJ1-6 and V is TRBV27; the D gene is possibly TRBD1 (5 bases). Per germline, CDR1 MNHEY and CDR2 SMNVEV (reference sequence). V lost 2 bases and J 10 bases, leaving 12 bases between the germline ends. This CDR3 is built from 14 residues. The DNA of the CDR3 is TGTGCCAGCAGTTTACCGACAGCCCCCTCACCCCTCCACTTT. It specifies CASSLPTAPSPLHF.